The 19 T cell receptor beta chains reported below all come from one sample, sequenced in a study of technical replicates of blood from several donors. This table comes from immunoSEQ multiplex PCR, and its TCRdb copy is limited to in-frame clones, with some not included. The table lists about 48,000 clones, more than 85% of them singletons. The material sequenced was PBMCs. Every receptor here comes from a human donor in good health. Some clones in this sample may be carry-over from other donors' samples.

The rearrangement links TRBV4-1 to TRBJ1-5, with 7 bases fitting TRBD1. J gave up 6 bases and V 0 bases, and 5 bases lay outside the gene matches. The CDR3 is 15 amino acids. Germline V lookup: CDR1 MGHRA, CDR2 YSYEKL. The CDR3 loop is CASSQDRGQTQPQHF. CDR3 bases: TGCGCCAGCAGCCAAGATAGGGGGCAGACTCAGCCCCAGCATTTT.

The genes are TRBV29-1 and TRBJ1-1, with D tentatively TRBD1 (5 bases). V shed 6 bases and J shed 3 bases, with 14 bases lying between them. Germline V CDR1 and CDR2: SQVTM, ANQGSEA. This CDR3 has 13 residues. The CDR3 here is CSVYRSKDTEAFF. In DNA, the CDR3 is TGCAGCGTGTACAGGAGTAAGGACACTGAAGCTTTCTTT. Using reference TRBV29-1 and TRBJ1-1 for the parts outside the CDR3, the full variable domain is SAVISQKPSRDICQRGTSLTIQCQVDSQVTMMFWYRQQPGQSLTLIATANQGSEATYESGFVIDKFPISRPNLTFSTLTVSNMSPEDSSIYLCSVYRSKDTEAFFGQGTRLTVV.

The CDR3 here is CASSLWWDRGRGETQYF. The CDR3 nucleotides are TGTGCCAGCAGCTTATGGTGGGACAGGGGGCGAGGAGAGACCCAGTACTTC. The chain joins TRBV7-2 to TRBJ2-5; 12 bases match TRBD1. The CDR3 spans 17 residues. J was trimmed by 4 bases and V by 2 bases; bases with no gene match: 8. Germline CDR1 is SGHTA and CDR2 is FQGNSA.

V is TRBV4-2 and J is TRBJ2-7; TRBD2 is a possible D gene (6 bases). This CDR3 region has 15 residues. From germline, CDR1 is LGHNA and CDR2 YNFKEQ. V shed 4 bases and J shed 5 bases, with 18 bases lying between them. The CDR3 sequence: CASSPLIRGVDEQYF. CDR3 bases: TGTGCCAGCAGCCCCTTGATTCGCGGGGTCGACGAGCAGTACTTC.

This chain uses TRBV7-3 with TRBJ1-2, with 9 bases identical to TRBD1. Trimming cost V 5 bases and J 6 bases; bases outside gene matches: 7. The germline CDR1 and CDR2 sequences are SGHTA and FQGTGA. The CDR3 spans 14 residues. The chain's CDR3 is CASSRTDRGDGYTF. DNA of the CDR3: TGTGCCAGCAGCCGGACCGACAGGGGGGATGGCTACACCTTC.

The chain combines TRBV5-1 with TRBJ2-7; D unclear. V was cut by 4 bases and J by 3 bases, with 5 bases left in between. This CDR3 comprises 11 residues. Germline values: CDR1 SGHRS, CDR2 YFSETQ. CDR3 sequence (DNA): TGCGCCAGCAGCGAACACTACGAGCAGTACTTC. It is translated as CASSEHYEQYF.

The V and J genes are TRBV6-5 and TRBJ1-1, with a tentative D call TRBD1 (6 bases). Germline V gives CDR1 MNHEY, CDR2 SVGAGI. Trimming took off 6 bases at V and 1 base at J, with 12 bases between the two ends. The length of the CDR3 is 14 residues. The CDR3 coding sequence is TGTGCCAGCAGCTACGGACAGTCGAACACTGAAGCTTTCTTT. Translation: CASSYGQSNTEAFF.

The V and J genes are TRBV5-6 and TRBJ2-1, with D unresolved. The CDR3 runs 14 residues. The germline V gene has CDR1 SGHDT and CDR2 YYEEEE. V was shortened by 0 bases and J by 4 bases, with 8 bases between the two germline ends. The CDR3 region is CASSLGRRYNEQFF. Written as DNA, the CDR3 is TGTGCCAGCAGCTTGGGTCGTAGATACAATGAGCAGTTCTTC. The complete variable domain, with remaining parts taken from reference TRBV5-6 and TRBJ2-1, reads DAGVTQSPTHLIKTRGQQVTLRCSPKSGHDTVSWYQQALGQGPQFIFQYYEEEERQRGNFPDRFSGHQFPNYSSELNVNALLLGDSALYLCASSLGRRYNEQFFGPGTRLTVL.

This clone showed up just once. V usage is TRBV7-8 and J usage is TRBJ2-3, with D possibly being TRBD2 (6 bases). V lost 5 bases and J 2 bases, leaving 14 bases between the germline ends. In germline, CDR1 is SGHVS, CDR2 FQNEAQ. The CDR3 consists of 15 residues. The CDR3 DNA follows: TGTGCCAGCAGCGGGGGAGCGGGTGCCACAGATACGCAGTATTTT. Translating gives CASSGGAGATDTQYF.

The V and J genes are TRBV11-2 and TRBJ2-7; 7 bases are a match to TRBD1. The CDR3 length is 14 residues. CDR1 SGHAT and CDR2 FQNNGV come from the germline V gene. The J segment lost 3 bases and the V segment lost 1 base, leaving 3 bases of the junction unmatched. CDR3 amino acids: CASSLAQGDYEQYF. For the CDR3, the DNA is TGTGCCAGCAGCTTAGCCCAGGGGGACTACGAGCAGTACTTC.

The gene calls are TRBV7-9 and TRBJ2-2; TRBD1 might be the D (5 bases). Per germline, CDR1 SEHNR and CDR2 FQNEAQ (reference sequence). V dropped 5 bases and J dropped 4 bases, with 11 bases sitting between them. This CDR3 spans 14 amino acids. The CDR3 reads CASSPQTVTGELFF. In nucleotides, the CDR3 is TGTGCCAGCAGCCCGCAGACAGTCACCGGGGAGCTGTTTTTT.

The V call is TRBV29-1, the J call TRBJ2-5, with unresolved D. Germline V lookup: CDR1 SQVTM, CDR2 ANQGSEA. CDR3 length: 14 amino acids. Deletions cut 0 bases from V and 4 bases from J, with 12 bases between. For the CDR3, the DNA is TGCAGCGTTGAAGACTCTCCGGTTAGAGAGACCCAGTACTTC. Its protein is CSVEDSPVRETQYF. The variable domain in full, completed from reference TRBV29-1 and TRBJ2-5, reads SAVISQKPSRDICQRGTSLTIQCQVDSQVTMMFWYRQQPGQSLTLIATANQGSEATYESGFVIDKFPISRPNLTFSTLTVSNMSPEDSSIYLCSVEDSPVRETQYFGPGTRLLVL.

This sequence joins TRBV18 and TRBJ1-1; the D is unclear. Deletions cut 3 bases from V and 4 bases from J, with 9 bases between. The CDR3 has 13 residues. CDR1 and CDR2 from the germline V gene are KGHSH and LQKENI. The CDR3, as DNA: TGTGCCAGCTCACCCCGGTTGAGCACTGAAGCTTTCTTT. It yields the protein CASSPRLSTEAFF.

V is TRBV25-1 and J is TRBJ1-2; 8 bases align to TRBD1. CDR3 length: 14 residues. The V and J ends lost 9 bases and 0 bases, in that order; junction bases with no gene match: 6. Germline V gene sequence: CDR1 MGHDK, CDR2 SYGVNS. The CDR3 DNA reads TGTGCCAGTGTCCCAGGGGGCTCTAACTATGGCTACACCTTC. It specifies CASVPGGSNYGYTF.

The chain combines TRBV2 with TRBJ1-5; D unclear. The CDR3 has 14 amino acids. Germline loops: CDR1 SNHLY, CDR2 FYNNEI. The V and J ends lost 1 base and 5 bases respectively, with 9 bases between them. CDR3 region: CASSEVSWYQPQHF. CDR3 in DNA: TGTGCCAGCAGTGAAGTTAGTTGGTATCAGCCCCAGCATTTT. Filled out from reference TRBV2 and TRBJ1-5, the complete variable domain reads EPEVTQTPSHQVTQMGQEVILRCVPISNHLYFYWYRQILGQKVEFLVSFYNNEISEKSEIFDDQFSVERPDGSNFTLKIRSTKLEDSAMYFCASSEVSWYQPQHFGDGTRLSIL.

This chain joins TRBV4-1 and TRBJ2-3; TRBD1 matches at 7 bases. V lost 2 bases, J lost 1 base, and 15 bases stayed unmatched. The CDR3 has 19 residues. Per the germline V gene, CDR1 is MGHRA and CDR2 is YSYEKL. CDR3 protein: CASSQFPARQGVRTDTQYF. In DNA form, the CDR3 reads TGCGCCAGCAGCCAATTCCCCGCTCGACAGGGCGTACGCACAGATACGCAGTATTTT.

CDR3 bases: TGTGCCAGCAAAACCAGGGTGAGCTACAATGAGCAGTTCTTC. Its protein product is CASKTRVSYNEQFF. This rearrangement joins TRBV7-2 to TRBJ2-1; a weak D match, TRBD1 (5 bases). This CDR3 spans 14 amino acids. The V end lost 7 bases, the J end lost 3 bases, and 13 bases lay between the germline ends. Looked up from germline, CDR1 is SGHTA and CDR2 is FQGNSA.

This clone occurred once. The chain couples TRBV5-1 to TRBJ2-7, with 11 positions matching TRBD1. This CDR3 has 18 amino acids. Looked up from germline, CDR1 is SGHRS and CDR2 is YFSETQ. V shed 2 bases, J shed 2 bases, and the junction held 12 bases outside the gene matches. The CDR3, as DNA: TGCGCCAGCAGCTTAGGACAGGGGGCAAAACCGTTCGCCTACGAGCAGTACTTC. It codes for CASSLGQGAKPFAYEQYF.

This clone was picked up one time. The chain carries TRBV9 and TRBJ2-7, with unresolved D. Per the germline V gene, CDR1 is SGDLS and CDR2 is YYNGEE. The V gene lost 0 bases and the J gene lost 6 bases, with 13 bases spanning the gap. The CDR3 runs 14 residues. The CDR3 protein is CASSVGAQSREQYF. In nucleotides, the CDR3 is TGTGCCAGCAGCGTAGGGGCCCAGTCCCGCGAGCAGTACTTC.